The next 12 T cell receptor beta chains were all read from a single sample in a study of shared clonotypes between healthy human individuals. Naive CD8 cells lacked CD45RO and underwent positive selection for CCR7, leaving out terminally differentiated effector memory CD45RA+ cells. Using immunoSEQ multiplex PCR, the repertoire was profiled, and TCRdb retains in-frame clones only, with some absent. The sample has under 1 million clones; approximately 92% are singletons. Material for sequencing was naive CD8+ T cells sorted from blood. These receptors originate from a man younger than 40 in good health.

CDR3 amino acids: CASSFTESTDTQYF. In DNA form, the CDR3 reads TGTGCCAGCAGTTTCACAGAGAGCACAGATACGCAGTATTTT. The rearrangement uses TRBV27 and TRBJ2-3, with no clear D. CDR1 and CDR2 from the germline V gene are MNHEY and SMNVEV (reference sequence). The CDR3 has 14 residues. V gave up 3 bases and J gave up 0 bases, with 7 bases separating them.

V gene TRBV5-6 combines with J gene TRBJ2-5; TRBD1 agrees at 7 bases. V shed 0 bases and J 5 bases; nucleotides not matched to a gene: 7. Germline CDR1 and CDR2: SGHDT and YYEEEE. There are 15 residues in the CDR3. The CDR3 loop reads CASSLAWPRGETQYF. The CDR3 DNA reads TGTGCCAGCAGCTTGGCTTGGCCCAGGGGGGAGACCCAGTACTTC.

The chain joins TRBV7-8 to TRBJ1-5; D is ambiguous. V lost 1 base, J lost 3 bases, and 10 bases lay in between. Per the germline V gene, CDR1 is SGHVS and CDR2 is FQNEAQ. The CDR3 sequence is 15 residues long. The CDR3 region has the DNA TGTGCCAGCAGCTTAGTCACCAATTCCAATCAGCCCCAGCATTTT. Translation gives CASSLVTNSNQPQHF.

The CDR3 here is CASRPLAGGFNEQYF. Here the CDR3 DNA reads TGTGCCAGCAGACCTCTAGCGGGAGGTTTTAACGAGCAGTACTTC. The chain has TRBV7-3 and TRBJ2-7; TRBD2 matches at 11 bases. Germline V gives CDR1 SGHTA, CDR2 FQGTGA. With 6 bases clipped from V and 5 bases from J, the junction kept 9 bases outside the gene matches. This CDR3 has 15 amino acids.

The CDR3 sequence is CASSGGPNTGQPQHF. Here the CDR3 DNA reads TGTGCCAGCAGCGGGGGACCAAATACAGGTCAGCCCCAGCATTTT. This rearrangement joins TRBV9 to TRBJ1-5, with D maybe TRBD1 (5 bases). Trimming shortened V by 3 bases and J by 6 bases, and 16 bases separated the two germline ends. CDR1 is SGDLS, CDR2 YYNGEE, per germline. The CDR3 spans 15 residues. Full variable domain (rest looked up from reference TRBV9 and TRBJ1-5): DSGVTQTPKHLITATGQRVTLRCSPRSGDLSVYWYQQSLDQGLQFLIQYYNGEERAKGNILERFSAQQFPDLHSELNLSSLELGDSALYFCASSGGPNTGQPQHFGDGTRLSIL.

The V and J genes are TRBV19 and TRBJ2-1, with 8 positions matching TRBD2. The CDR3 runs to 14 residues. CDR1 and CDR2 from the germline V gene are LNHDA and SQIVND (reference sequence). V dropped 5 bases and J dropped 8; count of bases not matched to a gene: 8. Here the CDR3 DNA reads TGTGCCAGTAGTGAGCGGGAGAGGCTAGATGAGCAGTTCTTC. Translated, it gives CASSERERLDEQFF.

The chain's CDR3 is CASSFYSGTSYEQYF. CDR3 in DNA: TGTGCCAGCAGCTTTTATAGCGGGACCTCCTACGAGCAGTACTTC. The rearrangement joins TRBV7-2 to TRBJ2-7; 8 bases are shared with TRBD2. From germline, CDR1 is SGHTA and CDR2 FQGNSA. The CDR3 runs to 15 residues. V lost 3 bases and J lost 0; bases outside the gene matches: 4.

J is TRBJ2-1 and V is TRBV28; D may be TRBD2 (5 bases). Germline V lookup: CDR1 MDHEN, CDR2 SYDVKM. There are 13 residues in the CDR3. The ends were cut back, 10 bases at V and 5 bases at J, with 15 bases in the middle. The DNA for the CDR3 is TGTGCCACCAAGACCCGGGGAGACAATGAGCAGTTCTTC. Translation: CATKTRGDNEQFF.

The rearrangement uses TRBV4-3 and TRBJ2-2, with D maybe TRBD1 (6 bases). In germline, CDR1 is LGHNA, CDR2 YSLEER. The V gene lost 1 base and the J gene lost 6 bases, with 21 bases spanning the gap. The length of the CDR3 is 18 residues. This chain's CDR3 is CASSQALVPIQGPGELFF. The CDR3 nucleotides read TGCGCCAGCAGCCAAGCCCTCGTCCCCATACAGGGTCCCGGGGAGCTGTTTTTT.

For this clone: At the DNA level, this CDR3 is encoded by other sequences in the same sample as well. This chain connects TRBV19 to TRBJ1-5; D gene uncertain. CDR1 is LNHDA and CDR2 is SQIVND in the germline V gene (reference sequence). The CDR3 is 15 residues long. Trimming removed 0 bases from V and 0 bases from J, with 6 bases in between. CDR3 residues: CASSIDGYSNQPQHF. In DNA form, the CDR3 reads TGTGCCAGTAGTATAGACGGATATAGCAATCAGCCCCAGCATTTT.

To note about this clone: Other DNA sequences of this sample code for an identical CDR3. CDR3 DNA sequence: TGTGCCAGCAGCCGGATCGGAACTAGCGACGAGCAGTTCTTC. This gives the protein CASSRIGTSDEQFF. The V call is TRBV7-6, the J call TRBJ2-1; 7 bases are shared with TRBD2. The CDR3 consists of 14 residues. V was pared by 5 bases and J by 10 bases, with 11 bases of the junction left unmatched. CDR1 is SGHVS and CDR2 is FNYEAQ in the germline V gene.

The chain employs TRBV7-2 and TRBJ2-2, with 7 bases fitting TRBD2. Germline V gene data show CDR1 as SGHTA and CDR2 as FQGNSA. CDR3 length equals 14 residues. After removal of 2 bases from V and 5 bases from J, the junction contained 2 bases not matched to a gene. CDR3 bases: TGTGCCAGCAGCTTAAGGGACTATACCGGGGAGCTGTTTTTT. It is translated as CASSLRDYTGELFF.